The source of this TCR beta chain is a study of regulatory T cells in long-lasting Graves disease. Time point indicated: newly diagnosed GD, antithyroid drugs for less than 3 months. PBMCs provided the RNA from which the TCR library was made. Germline CDR1 is SGHAT and CDR2 is FQNNGV. Trimming cost V 1 base and J 4 bases; bases outside gene matches: 19. CDR3 length: 20 amino acids. Many counts were recorded for this clonotype. Investigators prepared the TCR beta libraries by applying iRepertoire HTBI primers and Arm-PCR of CDR3 regions. MiXCR was run by TCRdb on the multiplex PCR reads, yielding one entry per CDR3 protein. This sample has under 700,000 distinct CDR3 sequences, with about 16% found just once. These data are also associated with another study on T cells in Graves' hyperthyroidism and ophthalmopathy.

This chain uses TRBV11-2 with TRBJ1-1; 9 bases agree with TRBD1. Here the sequenced sample was peripheral blood mononuclear cells (PBMCs), taken at new diagnosis, from a patient treated with antithyroid drugs. The source is a woman aged 35-65 years with Graves disease. The CDR3 loop is CASSLGGTGTGKIVGTEAFF. CDR3 bases: TGTGCCAGCAGCTTAGGTGGCACCGGGACAGGGAAGATAGTGGGCACTGAAGCTTTCTTT.